The entry that follows covers one TCR beta chain sequence. The data derive from a study of blood T cell repertoires in COVID-19. Study at large: The origin of the acute and convalescent COVID-19 samples was the United States, Italy and Spain.

Libraries were prepared by immunoSEQ multiplex PCR; TCRdb keeps only in-frame clonotypes and omits some of them. The sample consists of 200,000 to 250,000 clones, around 84% of them appearing once. Between the trimmed V and J ends, which lost 6 bases and 0 bases, there was a span of 11 bases. The CDR3 spans 14 residues. CDR1 and CDR2 from the germline V gene are MNHEY and SVGEGT. This chain uses TRBV6-2 or TRBV6-3 with TRBJ1-1; no definite D call. The clonotype was recovered from a woman of 80 years or more with active or convalescent COVID-19. Sequencing was done on a sample of peripheral blood. The CDR3 loop reads CASSPGLMNTEAFF. The CDR3 nucleotides are TGTGCCAGCAGCCCCGGACTTATGAACACTGAAGCTTTCTTT.